This passage covers 27 T cell receptor beta chains from one sample sequenced in a study of response to subunit inactivated influenza vaccine (dated by TCRdb to between 2017 and 2018). Library creation used RT-PCR. Instrument used: Illumina HiSeq 2500. TCRdb reprocessing: public reads trimmed at Q25 with fastp, clones called with MiXCR, in-frame beta chains kept. Entries are consolidated by CDR3 protein sequence, retaining the most common genes and DNA. The sample table shows 400,000 to 650,000 distinct CDR3 sequences, and less than 7.5% are seen once. The top ten clones comprise 10% to 15% of the sample. The material sequenced was PBMCs from blood, taken around 2 years after vaccination. The receptors stem from a man between 50 and 75 years old who received an inactivated influenza vaccine. Donor details come from another sample of the same person, matched by shared clones.

This clonotype has just a few counts. CDR3 sequence reads: CASSGLGTDTQYF. The DNA for the CDR3 is TGCGCCAGCAGCGGACTAGGCACAGATACGCAGTATTTT. The chain combines TRBV5-1 with TRBJ2-3; 7 nucleotides line up with TRBD2. Looked up from germline, CDR1 is SGHRS and CDR2 is YFSETQ. The CDR3 is 13 amino acids. V lost 4 bases and J lost 1; bases outside the gene matches: 0.

In its sample, this clonotype was seen many times. The chain recombines TRBV7-8 with TRBJ2-7, with D perhaps matching TRBD1 (5 bases). CDR1 is SGHVS, CDR2 FQNEAQ, per germline. V shed 5 bases and J shed 4 bases, with 15 bases lying between them. The CDR3 totals 14 residues. In DNA, the CDR3 is TGTGCCAGCAGCGACAAAACAGGAAAGTACGAGCAGTACTTC. It codes for CASSDKTGKYEQYF.

This clonotype came up a few times. V is TRBV10-1 and J is TRBJ1-5, with TRBD1 identical over 10 bases. Trimming removed 7 bases from V and 5 bases from J; junction bases left unmatched: 5. CDR3 length: 14 residues. The germline V gene encodes CDR1 WNHNN and CDR2 SYGVQD (reference sequence). In DNA form, the CDR3 reads TGCGCCAGCACCTCGGACAGGGGGGATCAGCCCCAGCATTTT. This translates into CASTSDRGDQPQHF.

V is TRBV20-1 and J is TRBJ2-4; the D gene is possibly TRBD2 (5 bases). Deletions cut 8 bases from V and 0 bases from J, with 14 bases between. The CDR3 has 14 residues. Germline V gives CDR1 DFQATT, CDR2 SNEGSKA (reference sequence). This CDR3 reads CSIPPAGAKNIQYF. The DNA for the CDR3 is TGCAGTATACCCCCTGCGGGAGCCAAAAACATTCAGTACTTC.

This clonotype was detected a few times. The V gene is TRBV4-2, the J gene TRBJ2-3; 10 bases agree with TRBD2. The CDR3 runs to 15 residues. V trimming: 0 bases; J trimming: 5 bases; junction bases outside the gene matches: 2. Germline loops: CDR1 LGHNA, CDR2 YNFKEQ. The CDR3 bases are TGTGCCAGCAGCCAAGAGGCTAGCGGGGGAGATACGCAGTATTTT. Encoded protein: CASSQEASGGDTQYF.

In its sample, this clonotype was seen many times. The genes are TRBV12-3 or TRBV12-4 and TRBJ2-2; 9 positions agree with TRBD1. V shed 7 bases and J 7 bases; nucleotides not matched to a gene: 16. The CDR3 spans 17 residues. The CDR3: CASTLHSWDRVVGELFF. The CDR3 DNA reads TGTGCCAGCACCCTCCACTCCTGGGACAGGGTGGTCGGGGAGCTGTTTTTT.

A few counts support this clonotype. The rearrangement joins TRBV14 to TRBJ1-4, with 7 nucleotides matching TRBD1. The CDR3 contains 16 residues. Trimming took 3 bases from V and 7 from J; bases not matched to a gene: 11. The germline gives CDR1 SGHDN, CDR2 FVKESK. The CDR3 sequence: CASSHSLTGHREKLFF. As DNA, the CDR3 is TGTGCCAGCAGCCATTCCTTGACAGGGCACCGTGAAAAACTGTTTTTT.

This clonotype was picked up a small number of times. The chain combines TRBV20-1 with TRBJ1-2; 7 nucleotides match TRBD1. V was pared by 4 bases and J by 5 bases, with 7 bases of the junction left unmatched. The CDR3 extends over 13 amino acids. Germline CDR1 reads DFQATT; CDR2 reads SNEGSKA (reference sequence). CDR3 nucleotides: TGCAGTGCTAATCAGGGACAGCTGTATGGCTACACCTTC. This gives the protein CSANQGQLYGYTF.

This clonotype occurred a few times. V and J are TRBV5-6 and TRBJ1-2; D is undetermined. The CDR3 runs 12 residues. Trimming removed 2 bases at V and 8 bases at J, with 10 bases between. The germline CDR1 and CDR2 sequences are SGHDT and YYEEEE. The CDR3 here is CASSFAGQGYTF. The CDR3, as DNA: TGTGCCAGCAGCTTTGCAGGTCAGGGCTACACCTTC.

This chain uses TRBV12-3 or TRBV12-4 with TRBJ2-5; D is unresolved. V was shortened by 6 bases and J by 4 bases, with 21 bases between the two germline ends. The CDR3 sequence is 16 residues long. CDR3 DNA sequence: TGTGCCAGCAGCAGGACCTGGGTGGGATATGGAGAGACCCAGTACTTC. Its protein product is CASSRTWVGYGETQYF.

There are many counts of this clonotype. This rearrangement joins TRBV7-2 to TRBJ1-3; a possible D gene is TRBD1 (5 bases). The CDR3 has 16 amino acids. Germline loops: CDR1 SGHTA, CDR2 FQGNSA. The V gene lost 1 base and the J gene lost 2 bases, with 12 bases spanning the gap. CDR3 sequence (DNA): TGTGCCAGCAGCTTAGAAGGGACGGTGGCTGGAAACACCATATATTTT. Encoded protein: CASSLEGTVAGNTIYF.

This clonotype showed up many times. CDR3 bases: TGTGCCAGCTCCACCACATTGTTTGAGCAGTTCTTC. Protein product: CASSTTLFEQFF. The V gene is TRBV18, the J gene TRBJ2-1; D is uncertain. V was shortened by 6 bases and J by 9 bases, with 12 bases between the two germline ends. From germline, CDR1 is KGHSH and CDR2 LQKENI. This CDR3 comprises 12 residues.

This clonotype was picked up a small number of times. The rearrangement uses TRBV4-1 and TRBJ1-1; no clear D gene. Trimming cost V 1 base and J 5 bases, with 14 bases left between them. The CDR3 is 15 residues long. Germline loops: CDR1 MGHRA, CDR2 YSYEKL. CDR3: CASSQGLAVETEAFF. The DNA of the CDR3 is TGCGCCAGCAGCCAAGGCCTAGCTGTTGAAACTGAAGCTTTCTTT.

The table lists this clonotype with many counts. The chain is built from TRBV4-1 and TRBJ2-7; weak D call: TRBD2 (5 bases). This CDR3 spans 15 amino acids. V was cut by 0 bases and J by 3 bases, with 12 bases left in between. Germline-derived CDR1 and CDR2 are MGHRA and YSYEKL. This CDR3 is CASSQDRGPSYEQYF. CDR3 nucleotide sequence: TGCGCCAGCAGCCAAGACCGAGGGCCAAGCTACGAGCAGTACTTC.

This clonotype was seen a handful of times. The rearrangement joins TRBV5-1 to TRBJ2-3, with D tentatively TRBD1 or TRBD2 (5 bases each). Trimming stripped 4 bases from V and 2 bases from J, with 17 bases between. The germline V gene has CDR1 SGHRS and CDR2 YFSETQ. This CDR3 has 16 residues. The CDR3 here is CASSQGPLRDTDTQYF. The CDR3 DNA is TGCGCCAGCAGCCAGGGACCGCTGAGAGACACAGATACGCAGTATTTT.

This clonotype appeared a few times. This chain links TRBV15 with TRBJ1-4; D unclear. The CDR3 has 15 residues. The V end lost 0 bases, the J end lost 6 bases, and 11 bases lay between the germline ends. Germline V gene sequence: CDR1 LNHNV, CDR2 YYDKDF (reference sequence). The CDR3 nucleotides are TGTGCCACCAGCAGAGAATCTCAGATATATGAAAAACTGTTTTTT. It codes for CATSRESQIYEKLFF.

V is TRBV3-1 and J is TRBJ2-1, with D possibly matching TRBD2 (5 bases). The germline gives CDR1 LGHDT, CDR2 YNNKEL (reference sequence). V gave up 5 bases and J gave up 0 bases, with 23 bases separating them. CDR3 length: 19 amino acids. The CDR3 nucleotides read TGTGCCAGCAGCTCAGAACTAGTGGGTTCCCTAAGCTCCTACAATGAGCAGTTCTTC. Translated, it gives CASSSELVGSLSSYNEQFF.

The chain is built from TRBV5-1 and TRBJ2-7; perhaps TRBD2 as D (5 bases). The germline V and J ends were trimmed by 2 bases and 6 bases, with 12 bases remaining between them. CDR3 length equals 13 residues. CDR1 and CDR2 from the germline V gene are SGHRS and YFSETQ. The CDR3 sequence: CASSFSWEREQYF. The CDR3 nucleotides are TGCGCCAGCAGCTTCTCCTGGGAGCGCGAGCAGTACTTC.

The rearrangement uses TRBV20-1 and TRBJ1-2; the match to TRBD1 covers 11 bases. Germline assignment: CDR1 DFQATT and CDR2 SNEGSKA (reference sequence). V lost 8 bases to trimming and J lost 11 bases; unmatched junction nucleotides: 10. This CDR3 has 12 amino acids. The CDR3 DNA sequence: TGCAGTCGAACTGGGACAGGGGGTTTGTACACCTTC. Its protein is CSRTGTGGLYTF.

Only a few counts were recorded for this clonotype. At one end the junction does not follow the germline gene, possibly because of a read error. This chain links TRBV4-1 with TRBJ2-2; tentative D call: TRBD2 (6 bases). From germline, CDR1 is MGHRA and CDR2 YSYEKL. The CDR3 totals 16 residues. The CDR3 nucleotides are TGCGCCAGCAGCCAAGGGGGACTCGCGAAAACCGGGGAGCTGTTTTTT. It specifies CASSQGGLAKTGELFF.

This clonotype has a count of ten or more. This chain connects TRBV3-1 to TRBJ2-5; 14 positions agree with TRBD2. Looked up from germline, CDR1 is LGHDT and CDR2 is YNNKEL (reference sequence). With V trimmed by 6 bases and J by 1 base, 4 bases remained unmatched. The CDR3 runs to 16 residues. Written as DNA, the CDR3 is TGTGCCAGCAGTCGGACTAGCGGGGGGTTCCAAGAGACCCAGTACTTC. Its translation is CASSRTSGGFQETQYF.

This clonotype was counted ten times or more. The J gene is TRBJ2-2, the V gene TRBV3-1; tentative D call: TRBD2 (6 bases). Trimming cost V 0 bases and J 0 bases, with 8 bases left between them. Germline CDR1 is LGHDT and CDR2 is YNNKEL (reference sequence). There are 16 residues in the CDR3. Written as DNA, the CDR3 is TGTGCCAGCAGCCAAGAAGGGACTTCGAACACCGGGGAGCTGTTTTTT. Translation gives CASSQEGTSNTGELFF.

This clonotype turned up a few times. The chain joins TRBV3-1 to TRBJ2-1; 12 nucleotides line up with TRBD2. J was trimmed by 6 bases and V by 4 bases; bases with no gene match: 7. This CDR3 has 16 amino acids. Germline lookup yields CDR1 LGHDT and CDR2 YNNKEL (reference sequence). The CDR3 loop is CASSLGLAGFGNEQFF. The CDR3 DNA reads TGTGCCAGCAGCCTTGGACTAGCGGGGTTTGGCAATGAGCAGTTCTTC.

Many counts were recorded for this clonotype. J is TRBJ2-3 and V is TRBV20-1; TRBD2 matches 12 bases. Germline lookup yields CDR1 DFQATT and CDR2 SNEGSKA (reference sequence). CDR3 length equals 16 residues. The V and J ends lost 2 bases and 3 bases, in that order; junction bases with no gene match: 6. Here the CDR3 reads CSARRLAGEVTDTQYF. The CDR3 DNA follows: TGCAGTGCTAGACGACTAGCGGGAGAGGTAACAGATACGCAGTATTTT.

The V gene is TRBV9, the J gene TRBJ1-2; D ambiguous. Trimming removed 3 bases at V and 5 bases at J, with 8 bases between. This CDR3 has 12 amino acids. Germline V gene data show CDR1 as SGDLS and CDR2 as YYNGEE. DNA for the CDR3: TGTGCCAGCAGCGCCAACACGTATGGCTACACCTTC. Its translation: CASSANTYGYTF.

In this sample, this clonotype turned up many times. The chain couples TRBV12-3 or TRBV12-4 to TRBJ2-2; no clear D gene. V was cut by 3 bases and J by 0 bases, with 5 bases left in between. The CDR3 extends over 14 amino acids. CDR3 sequence (DNA): TGTGCCAGCAGTTTCTCTGCGAACACCGGGGAGCTGTTTTTT. This translates into CASSFSANTGELFF.

This clonotype was found many times. The chain recombines TRBV6-1 with TRBJ2-2; tentative D call: TRBD2 (7 bases). Germline values: CDR1 MNHNS, CDR2 SASEGT. The CDR3 has 16 residues. V lost 6 bases and J 0 bases, leaving 14 bases between the germline ends. CDR3 sequence (DNA): TGTGCCAGCAGGTCGAGCGGGACATCGAACACCGGGGAGCTGTTTTTT. This translates into CASRSSGTSNTGELFF.